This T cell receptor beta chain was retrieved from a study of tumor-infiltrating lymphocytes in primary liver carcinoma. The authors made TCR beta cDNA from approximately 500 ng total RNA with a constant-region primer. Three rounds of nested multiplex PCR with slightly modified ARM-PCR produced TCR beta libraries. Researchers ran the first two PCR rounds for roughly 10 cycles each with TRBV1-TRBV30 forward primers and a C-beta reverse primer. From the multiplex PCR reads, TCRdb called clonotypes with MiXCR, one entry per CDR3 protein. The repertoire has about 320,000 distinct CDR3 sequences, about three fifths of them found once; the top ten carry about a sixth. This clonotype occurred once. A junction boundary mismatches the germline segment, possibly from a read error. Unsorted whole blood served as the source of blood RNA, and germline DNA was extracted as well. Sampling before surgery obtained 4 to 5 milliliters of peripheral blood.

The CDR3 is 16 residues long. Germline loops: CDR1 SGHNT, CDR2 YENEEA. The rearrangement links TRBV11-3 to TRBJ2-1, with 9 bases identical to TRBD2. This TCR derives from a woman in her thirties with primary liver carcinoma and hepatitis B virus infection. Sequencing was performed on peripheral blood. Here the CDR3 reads CVSSDTGTSRSVEQFF. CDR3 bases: TGTGTCAGCAGCGATACCGGGACTAGCAGGAGCGTTGAGCAGTTCTTC.